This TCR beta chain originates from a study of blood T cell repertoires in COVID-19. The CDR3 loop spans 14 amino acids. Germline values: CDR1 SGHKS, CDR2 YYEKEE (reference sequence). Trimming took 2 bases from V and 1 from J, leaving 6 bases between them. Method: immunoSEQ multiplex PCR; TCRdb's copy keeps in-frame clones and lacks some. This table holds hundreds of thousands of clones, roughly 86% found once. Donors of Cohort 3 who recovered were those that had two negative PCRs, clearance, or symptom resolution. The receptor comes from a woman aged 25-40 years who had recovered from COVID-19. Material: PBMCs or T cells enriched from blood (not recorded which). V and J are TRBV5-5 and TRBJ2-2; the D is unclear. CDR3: CASSFPGNTGELFF. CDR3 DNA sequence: TGTGCCAGCAGCTTCCCGGGGAACACCGGGGAGCTGTTTTTT.